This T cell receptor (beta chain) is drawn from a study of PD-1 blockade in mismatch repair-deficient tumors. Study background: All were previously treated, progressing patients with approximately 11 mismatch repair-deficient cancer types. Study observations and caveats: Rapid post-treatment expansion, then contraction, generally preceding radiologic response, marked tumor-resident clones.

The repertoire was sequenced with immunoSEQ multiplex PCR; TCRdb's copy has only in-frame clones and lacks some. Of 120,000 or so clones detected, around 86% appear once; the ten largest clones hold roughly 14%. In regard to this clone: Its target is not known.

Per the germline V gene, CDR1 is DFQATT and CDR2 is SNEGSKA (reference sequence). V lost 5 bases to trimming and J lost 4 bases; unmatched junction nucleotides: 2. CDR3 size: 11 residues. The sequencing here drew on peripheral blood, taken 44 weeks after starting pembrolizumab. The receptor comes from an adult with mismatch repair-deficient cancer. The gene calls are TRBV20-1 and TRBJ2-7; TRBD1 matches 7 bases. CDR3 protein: CSAPQGYEQYF. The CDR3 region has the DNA TGCAGTGCTCCACAGGGGTACGAGCAGTACTTC.